The clone carrying this T cell receptor (beta chain) has at least ten counts. The antigen remains undetermined. This entry belongs to a study of T-cell memory formation after mild COVID-19. Overall study results and limits: Mainly CM and EM harbored the contracting CD4+ clones; mainly EMRA harbored the CD8+ ones.

CDR3 size: 19 residues. V shed 8 bases, J shed 1 base, and the junction held 19 bases outside the gene matches. In germline, CDR1 is SEHNR, CDR2 FQNEAQ (reference sequence). TCRdb reprocessed the 5' RACE reads via MiXCR and lists one record per CDR3 protein. In the table there are approximately 150,000 distinct CDR3 sequences, about 6% of which are singletons. This clonotype was sampled from an adult woman who had mild COVID-19 (a few samples of this study predate the infection). Cell type and time point are not known. The rearrangement joins TRBV7-9 to TRBJ2-2; 7 nucleotides match TRBD2. Specimen: PBMCs or a T cell subset sorted from them (not recorded which). The CDR3 region has the DNA TGTGCCAGCTCCAGCTTATTGGGACTAATAGGACGGAACACCGGGGAGCTGTTTTTT. Encoded protein: CASSSLLGLIGRNTGELFF.